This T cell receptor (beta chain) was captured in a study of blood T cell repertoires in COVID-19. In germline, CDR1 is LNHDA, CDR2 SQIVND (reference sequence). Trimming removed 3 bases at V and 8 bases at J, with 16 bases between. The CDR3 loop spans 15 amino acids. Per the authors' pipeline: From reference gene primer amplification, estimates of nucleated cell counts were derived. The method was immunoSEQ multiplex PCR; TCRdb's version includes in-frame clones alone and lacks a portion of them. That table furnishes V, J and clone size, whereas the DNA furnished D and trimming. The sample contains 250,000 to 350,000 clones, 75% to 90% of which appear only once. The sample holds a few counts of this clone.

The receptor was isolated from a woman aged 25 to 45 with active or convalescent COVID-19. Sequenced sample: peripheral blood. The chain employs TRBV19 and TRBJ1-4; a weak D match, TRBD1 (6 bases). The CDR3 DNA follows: TGTGCCAGTAGTATTCCCGGCAGGGGAGAGGAAAAACTGTTTTTT. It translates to CASSIPGRGEEKLFF.